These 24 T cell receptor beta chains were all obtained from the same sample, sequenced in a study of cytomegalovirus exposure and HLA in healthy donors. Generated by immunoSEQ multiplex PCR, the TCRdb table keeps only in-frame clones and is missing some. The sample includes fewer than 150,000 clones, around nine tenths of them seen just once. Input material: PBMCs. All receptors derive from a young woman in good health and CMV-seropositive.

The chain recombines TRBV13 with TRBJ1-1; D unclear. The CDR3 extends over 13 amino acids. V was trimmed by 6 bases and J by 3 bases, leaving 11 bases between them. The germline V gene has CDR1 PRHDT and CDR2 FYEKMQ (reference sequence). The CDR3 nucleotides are TGTGCCAGCAGGCGGGGTCTCGACACTGAAGCTTTCTTT. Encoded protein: CASRRGLDTEAFF.

In DNA form, the CDR3 reads TGTGCCAGCAGCGGGGACAGGGCGGGTGAAAAACTGTTTTTT. It yields the protein CASSGDRAGEKLFF. The rearrangement links TRBV6-5 to TRBJ1-4; 9 bases are a match to TRBD1. Trimming at V came to 6 bases and at J to 7 bases, leaving 6 bases not matched to a gene. This CDR3 has 14 residues. Germline V CDR1 and CDR2: MNHEY, SVGAGI.

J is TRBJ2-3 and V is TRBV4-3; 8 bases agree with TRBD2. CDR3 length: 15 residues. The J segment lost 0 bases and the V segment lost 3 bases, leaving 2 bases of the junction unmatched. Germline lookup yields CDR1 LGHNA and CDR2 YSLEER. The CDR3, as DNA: TGCGCCAGCAGCCATACTAGCGGAAGCACAGATACGCAGTATTTT. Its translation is CASSHTSGSTDTQYF.

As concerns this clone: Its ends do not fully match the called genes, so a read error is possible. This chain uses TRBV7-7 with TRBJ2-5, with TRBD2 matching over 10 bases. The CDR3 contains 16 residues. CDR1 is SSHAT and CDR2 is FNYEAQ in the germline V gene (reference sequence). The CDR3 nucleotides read TGTGCTAGCAGCCCCAGAACTAGCGGGATTGAAGAGACCCAGTACTTC. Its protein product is CASSPRTSGIEETQYF.

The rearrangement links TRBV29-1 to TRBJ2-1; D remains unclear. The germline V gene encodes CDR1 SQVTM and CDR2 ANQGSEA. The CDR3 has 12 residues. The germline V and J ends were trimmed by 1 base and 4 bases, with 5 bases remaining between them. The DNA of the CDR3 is TGCAGCGTTGAAGCCGTTTACAATGAGCAGTTCTTC. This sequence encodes CSVEAVYNEQFF.

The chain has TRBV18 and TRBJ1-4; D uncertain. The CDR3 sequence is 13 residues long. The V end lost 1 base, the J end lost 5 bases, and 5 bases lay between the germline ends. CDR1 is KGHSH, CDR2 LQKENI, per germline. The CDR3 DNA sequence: TGTGCCAGCTCACCACGACAAAATGAAAAACTGTTTTTT. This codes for CASSPRQNEKLFF. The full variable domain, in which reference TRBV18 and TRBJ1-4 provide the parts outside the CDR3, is NAGVMQNPRHLVRRRGQEARLRCSPMKGHSHVYWYRQLPEEGLKFMVYLQKENIIDESGMPKERFSAEFPKEGPSILRIQQVVRGDSAAYFCASSPRQNEKLFFGSGTQLSVL.

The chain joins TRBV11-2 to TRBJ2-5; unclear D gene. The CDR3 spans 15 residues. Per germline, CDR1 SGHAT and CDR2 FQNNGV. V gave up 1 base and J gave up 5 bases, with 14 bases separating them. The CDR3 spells CASSLVSTLRETQYF. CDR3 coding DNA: TGTGCCAGCAGCTTAGTATCCACCCTGAGGGAGACCCAGTACTTC.

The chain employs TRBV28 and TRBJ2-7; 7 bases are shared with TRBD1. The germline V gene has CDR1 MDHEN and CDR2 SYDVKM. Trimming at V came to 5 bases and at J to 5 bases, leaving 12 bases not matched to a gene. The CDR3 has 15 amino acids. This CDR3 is CASSPDRVLTNEQYF. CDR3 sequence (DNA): TGTGCCAGCAGTCCCGACAGGGTTTTAACCAACGAGCAGTACTTC.

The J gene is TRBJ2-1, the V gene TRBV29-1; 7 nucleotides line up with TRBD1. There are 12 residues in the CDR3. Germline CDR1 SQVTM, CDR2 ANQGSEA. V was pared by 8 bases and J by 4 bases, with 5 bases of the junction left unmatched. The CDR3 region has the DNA TGCAGCCTATGGGACAGTTACAATGAGCAGTTCTTC. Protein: CSLWDSYNEQFF.

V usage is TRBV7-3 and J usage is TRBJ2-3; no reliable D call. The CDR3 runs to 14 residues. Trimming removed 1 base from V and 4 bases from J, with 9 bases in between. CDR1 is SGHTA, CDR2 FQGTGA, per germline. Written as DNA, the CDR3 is TGTGCCAGCAGCTTAATGGGCCCCGCAGATACGCAGTATTTT. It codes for CASSLMGPADTQYF.

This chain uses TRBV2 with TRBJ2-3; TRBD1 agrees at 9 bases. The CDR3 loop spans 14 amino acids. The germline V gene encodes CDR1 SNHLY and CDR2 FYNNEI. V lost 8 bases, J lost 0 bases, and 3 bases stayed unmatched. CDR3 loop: CASAGTGSTDTQYF. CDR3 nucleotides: TGTGCCAGCGCGGGGACAGGGAGCACAGATACGCAGTATTTT.

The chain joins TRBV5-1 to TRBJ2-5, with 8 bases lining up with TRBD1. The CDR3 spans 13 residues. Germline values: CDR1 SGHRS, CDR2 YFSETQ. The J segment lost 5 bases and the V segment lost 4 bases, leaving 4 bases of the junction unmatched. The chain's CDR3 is CASSATGEETQYF. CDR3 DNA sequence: TGCGCCAGCAGCGCGACAGGGGAGGAGACCCAGTACTTC.

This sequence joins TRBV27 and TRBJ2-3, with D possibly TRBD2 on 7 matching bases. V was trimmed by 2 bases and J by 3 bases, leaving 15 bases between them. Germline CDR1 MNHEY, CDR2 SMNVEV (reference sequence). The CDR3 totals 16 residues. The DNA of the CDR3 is TGTGCCAGCAGTTTAGGTCGCGGGGGCGGGACAGATACGCAGTATTTT. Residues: CASSLGRGGGTDTQYF.

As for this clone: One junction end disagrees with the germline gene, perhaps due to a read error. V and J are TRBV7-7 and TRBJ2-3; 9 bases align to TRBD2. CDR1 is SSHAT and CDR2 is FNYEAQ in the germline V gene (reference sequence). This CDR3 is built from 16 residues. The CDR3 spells CASSRGTSKLSDTQYF. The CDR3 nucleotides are TGTGCTAGCAGCCGCGGGACTAGCAAGTTGTCAGATACGCAGTATTTT.

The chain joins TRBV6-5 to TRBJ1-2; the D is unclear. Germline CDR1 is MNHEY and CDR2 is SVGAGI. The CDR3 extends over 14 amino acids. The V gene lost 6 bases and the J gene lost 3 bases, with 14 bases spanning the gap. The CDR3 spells CASSPTAGDYGYTF. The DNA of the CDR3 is TGTGCCAGCAGCCCGACGGCGGGAGACTATGGCTACACCTTC.

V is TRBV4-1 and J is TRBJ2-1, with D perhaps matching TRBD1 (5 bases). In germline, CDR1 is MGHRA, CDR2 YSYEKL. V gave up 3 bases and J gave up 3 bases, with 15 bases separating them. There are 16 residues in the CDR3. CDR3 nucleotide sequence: TGCGCCAGCAGCCAGCCCCCAGTAGGGGACTACAATGAGCAGTTCTTC. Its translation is CASSQPPVGDYNEQFF.

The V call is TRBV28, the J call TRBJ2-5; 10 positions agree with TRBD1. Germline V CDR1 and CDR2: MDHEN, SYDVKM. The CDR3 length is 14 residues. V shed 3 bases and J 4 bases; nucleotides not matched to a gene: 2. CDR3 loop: CASSFRDRGETQYF. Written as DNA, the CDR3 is TGTGCCAGCAGTTTCCGGGACAGGGGAGAGACCCAGTACTTC.

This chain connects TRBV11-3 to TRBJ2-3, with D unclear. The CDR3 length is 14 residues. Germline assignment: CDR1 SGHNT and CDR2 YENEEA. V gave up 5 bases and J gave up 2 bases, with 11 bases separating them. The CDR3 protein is CASSLRHLTDTQYF. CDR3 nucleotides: TGTGCCAGCAGCCTAAGACACCTCACAGATACGCAGTATTTT.

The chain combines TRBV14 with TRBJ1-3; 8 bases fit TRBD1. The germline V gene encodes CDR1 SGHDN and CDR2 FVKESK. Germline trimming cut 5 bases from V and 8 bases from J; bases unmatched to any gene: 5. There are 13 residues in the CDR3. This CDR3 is CASSYTGGHTIYF. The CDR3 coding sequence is TGTGCCAGCAGCTATACAGGGGGGCACACCATATATTTT.

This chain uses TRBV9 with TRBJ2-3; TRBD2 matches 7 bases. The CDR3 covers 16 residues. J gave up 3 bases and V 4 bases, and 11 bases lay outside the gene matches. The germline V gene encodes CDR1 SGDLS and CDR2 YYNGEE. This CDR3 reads CASSPGGRDSTDTQYF. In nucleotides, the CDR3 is TGTGCCAGCAGCCCGGGGGGACGAGACTCTACAGATACGCAGTATTTT.

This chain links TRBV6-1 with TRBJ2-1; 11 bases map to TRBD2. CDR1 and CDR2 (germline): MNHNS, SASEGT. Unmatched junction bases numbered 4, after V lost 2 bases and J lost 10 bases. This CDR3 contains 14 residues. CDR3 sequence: CASSEWLAGGEQFF. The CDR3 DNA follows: TGTGCCAGCAGTGAATGGCTAGCGGGGGGCGAGCAGTTCTTC.

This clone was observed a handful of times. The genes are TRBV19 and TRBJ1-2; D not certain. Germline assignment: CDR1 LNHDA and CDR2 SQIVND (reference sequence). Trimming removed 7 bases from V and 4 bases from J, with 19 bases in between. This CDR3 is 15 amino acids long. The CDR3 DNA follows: TGTGCCAGTACCGAATCGGGCGGGGAGGGCTATGGCTACACCTTC. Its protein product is CASTESGGEGYGYTF.

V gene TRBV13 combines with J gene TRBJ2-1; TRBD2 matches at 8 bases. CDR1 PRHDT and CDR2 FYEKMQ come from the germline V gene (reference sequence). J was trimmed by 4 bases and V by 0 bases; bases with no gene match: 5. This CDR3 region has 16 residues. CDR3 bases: TGTGCCAGCAGCTTAGGCGGGGTAGCGGGATACAATGAGCAGTTCTTC. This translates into CASSLGGVAGYNEQFF.

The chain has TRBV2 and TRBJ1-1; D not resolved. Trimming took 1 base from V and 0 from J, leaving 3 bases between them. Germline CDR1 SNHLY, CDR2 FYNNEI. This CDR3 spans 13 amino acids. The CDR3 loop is CASSEGMNTEAFF. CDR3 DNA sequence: TGTGCCAGCAGTGAAGGTATGAACACTGAAGCTTTCTTT. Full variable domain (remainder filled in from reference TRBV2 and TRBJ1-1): EPEVTQTPSHQVTQMGQEVILRCVPISNHLYFYWYRQILGQKVEFLVSFYNNEISEKSEIFDDQFSVERPDGSNFTLKIRSTKLEDSAMYFCASSEGMNTEAFFGQGTRLTVV.